The rows below give T cell receptor beta chains drawn from one sample of a study of blood T cell repertoires in COVID-19. Only in-frame clones appear in the TCRdb table, and some are missing; sequencing was by immunoSEQ multiplex PCR. Here the sample spans around 300,000 clones, roughly 88% being singletons. Sequenced input: peripheral blood. Source of these receptors: a woman between 25 and 40 years old with COVID-19, enrolled during active disease. Both conserved end residues are part of each CDR3. D genes are given only for firm matches. Clone size is stated in some rows and not others, as once, few, many or a class when expanded.

abundance: few
j_gene: TRBJ1-2
d_gene: TRBD1
v_gene: TRBV3-1/TRBV3-2
CDR3aa: CASSRANPYRGTGYTF
CDR3nt: TGTGCCAGCAGCCGGGCGAACCCTTACAGGGGGACGGGCTACACCTTC

abundance: once
j_gene: TRBJ1-4
d_gene: .
v_gene: TRBV6-5
CDR3aa: CASSYSSGGGNEKLFF
CDR3nt: TGTGCCAGCAGTTACTCGAGTGGCGGTGGTAATGAAAAACTGTTTTTT

abundance: once
j_gene: TRBJ1-2
d_gene: .
v_gene: TRBV5-1
CDR3aa: CASSLPSEGIYGYTF
CDR3nt: TGCGCCAGCAGCTTGCCCAGTGAGGGCATCTATGGCTACACCTTC

abundance: .
j_gene: TRBJ1-4
d_gene: .
v_gene: TRBV20-1
CDR3aa: CSAMAAEKLFF
CDR3nt: TGCAGTGCTATGGCCGCCGAAAAACTGTTTTTT

abundance: .
j_gene: TRBJ1-5
d_gene: TRBD1
v_gene: TRBV19
CDR3aa: CASSQGAGKPQHF
CDR3nt: TGTGCCAGTAGTCAGGGGGCTGGAAAGCCCCAGCATTTT

abundance: .
j_gene: TRBJ1-5
d_gene: .
v_gene: TRBV5-6
CDR3aa: CASSLVGSLWPQHF
CDR3nt: TGTGCCAGCAGCTTGGTCGGTTCACTCTGGCCCCAGCATTTT

abundance: .
j_gene: TRBJ1-4
d_gene: .
v_gene: TRBV6-5
CDR3aa: CASRGATNEKLFF
CDR3nt: TGTGCCAGCAGAGGGGCAACTAATGAAAAACTGTTTTTT

abundance: .
j_gene: TRBJ1-6
d_gene: TRBD1
v_gene: TRBV4-1
CDR3aa: CASSQPARTGYNSPLHF
CDR3nt: TGCGCCAGCAGCCAGCCCGCTAGGACAGGCTATAATTCACCCCTCCACTTT

abundance: once
j_gene: TRBJ1-1
d_gene: .
v_gene: TRBV6-2/TRBV6-3
CDR3aa: CASSRTSLNTEAFF
CDR3nt: TGTGCCAGCAGTCGGACATCCCTGAACACTGAAGCTTTCTTT

abundance: .
j_gene: TRBJ1-1
d_gene: .
v_gene: TRBV2
CDR3aa: CASKGDRNTEAFF
CDR3nt: TGTGCCAGCAAGGGGGACCGGAACACTGAAGCTTTCTTT

abundance: .
j_gene: TRBJ1-4
d_gene: .
v_gene: TRBV18
CDR3aa: CASSFTNTDNNEKLFF
CDR3nt: TGTGCCAGCTCCTTCACCAATACGGACAACAATGAAAAACTGTTTTTT

abundance: .
j_gene: TRBJ2-1
d_gene: .
v_gene: TRBV6-5
CDR3aa: CASSYGSSYNEQFF
CDR3nt: TGTGCCAGCAGTTACGGGAGCTCCTACAATGAGCAGTTCTTC

abundance: .
j_gene: TRBJ1-1
d_gene: .
v_gene: TRBV7-2
CDR3aa: CASSRQGGVAEAFF
CDR3nt: TGTGCCAGCAGCCGCCAGGGCGGGGTTGCTGAAGCTTTCTTT

abundance: .
j_gene: TRBJ1-2
d_gene: .
v_gene: TRBV6-5
CDR3aa: CASRNQGGNYGYTF
CDR3nt: TGTGCCAGCAGGAACCAGGGAGGAAACTATGGCTACACCTTC

abundance: .
j_gene: TRBJ1-1
d_gene: TRBD1
v_gene: TRBV13
CDR3aa: CASSFGTGGEAFF
CDR3nt: TGTGCCAGCAGCTTCGGGACAGGGGGTGAAGCTTTCTTT

abundance: .
j_gene: TRBJ1-6
d_gene: .
v_gene: TRBV5-1
CDR3aa: CASSFPDSPLHF
CDR3nt: TGCGCCAGCAGCTTTCCGGATTCACCCCTCCACTTT

abundance: .
j_gene: TRBJ2-3
d_gene: .
v_gene: TRBV3-1/TRBV3-2
CDR3aa: CASSQLGGDSADTQYF
CDR3nt: TGTGCCAGCAGCCAACTGGGGGGAGACAGCGCAGATACGCAGTATTTT

abundance: .
j_gene: TRBJ1-4
d_gene: .
v_gene: TRBV5-6
CDR3aa: CASSRIRGGEKLFF
CDR3nt: TGTGCCAGCAGCCGTATTCGGGGGGGCGAAAAACTGTTTTTT

abundance: .
j_gene: TRBJ2-7
d_gene: TRBD2
v_gene: TRBV3-1/TRBV3-2
CDR3aa: CASSLGLVTNYEQYF
CDR3nt: TGTGCCAGCAGCCTAGGACTAGTGACTAATTACGAGCAGTACTTC

abundance: .
j_gene: TRBJ1-5
d_gene: TRBD1
v_gene: TRBV2
CDR3aa: CASSEQGANQPQHF
CDR3nt: TGTGCCAGCAGTGAGCAGGGGGCTAATCAGCCCCAGCATTTT

abundance: .
j_gene: TRBJ1-2
d_gene: .
v_gene: TRBV29-1
CDR3aa: CSVAPVREGAGLLYLYGYTF
CDR3nt: TGCAGCGTTGCCCCGGTCCGTGAAGGAGCAGGGCTCCTCTACCTCTATGGCTACACCTTC

abundance: .
j_gene: TRBJ2-1
d_gene: .
v_gene: TRBV14
CDR3aa: CASGHRSSYNEQFF
CDR3nt: TGTGCCAGCGGTCACCGTAGCTCCTACAATGAGCAGTTCTTC

abundance: .
j_gene: TRBJ2-5
d_gene: .
v_gene: TRBV11-3
CDR3aa: CASSLGSTGETQYF
CDR3nt: TGTGCCAGCAGCTTAGGGAGCACGGGAGAGACCCAGTACTTC

abundance: .
j_gene: TRBJ2-2
d_gene: .
v_gene: TRBV5-5
CDR3aa: CASSLDDRPYTGELFF
CDR3nt: TGTGCCAGCAGCTTGGATGACAGGCCTTACACCGGGGAGCTGTTTTTT

abundance: .
j_gene: TRBJ2-3
d_gene: .
v_gene: TRBV24-1
CDR3aa: CATSDFPQGPATDTQYF
CDR3nt: TGTGCCACCAGTGATTTCCCCCAGGGGCCCGCCACAGATACGCAGTATTTT

abundance: .
j_gene: TRBJ1-1
d_gene: .
v_gene: TRBV12-5
CDR3aa: CASGSLGLSTEAFF
CDR3nt: TGTGCTAGTGGTTCCCTCGGGTTGAGCACTGAAGCTTTCTTT

abundance: .
j_gene: TRBJ2-5
d_gene: .
v_gene: TRBV7-2
CDR3aa: CASSLGLAGETQYF
CDR3nt: TGTGCCAGCAGCTTAGGGCTAGCTGGCGAGACCCAGTACTTC

abundance: .
j_gene: TRBJ2-7
d_gene: .
v_gene: TRBV9
CDR3aa: CASSRTDTSSYEQYF
CDR3nt: TGTGCCAGCAGCCGGACAGACACCAGCTCCTACGAGCAGTACTTC

abundance: few
j_gene: TRBJ2-1
d_gene: TRBD1
v_gene: TRBV28
CDR3aa: CASREDRDPYNEQFF
CDR3nt: TGTGCCAGCAGAGAGGACAGGGACCCTTACAATGAGCAGTTCTTC

abundance: once
j_gene: TRBJ1-4
d_gene: .
v_gene: TRBV19
CDR3aa: CASSIGAAGEKLFF
CDR3nt: TGTGCCAGTAGTATAGGAGCGGCCGGGGAAAAACTGTTTTTT

abundance: .
j_gene: TRBJ1-6
d_gene: TRBD1
v_gene: TRBV7-6
CDR3aa: CASSLGGGNGNSPLHF
CDR3nt: TGTGCCAGCAGCTTAGGAGGGGGCAACGGTAATTCACCCCTCCACTTT

abundance: few
j_gene: TRBJ1-2
d_gene: .
v_gene: TRBV28
CDR3aa: CASTVQGFGYTF
CDR3nt: TGTGCCAGCACCGTACAGGGCTTTGGCTACACCTTC

abundance: once
j_gene: TRBJ1-1
d_gene: TRBD1
v_gene: TRBV6-5
CDR3aa: CASSLWTGVAFF
CDR3nt: TGTGCCAGCAGTTTATGGACAGGTGTGGCTTTCTTT

abundance: few
j_gene: TRBJ2-3
d_gene: .
v_gene: TRBV19
CDR3aa: CASSIGRGGAGYF
CDR3nt: TGTGCCAGTAGTATTGGCCGAGGGGGGGCCGGATATTTT

abundance: .
j_gene: TRBJ2-3
d_gene: TRBD2
v_gene: TRBV4-2
CDR3aa: CASSQTGTSGGAWSDTQYF
CDR3nt: TGTGCCAGCAGCCAAACCGGGACTAGCGGGGGGGCCTGGTCCGATACGCAGTATTTT

abundance: .
j_gene: TRBJ2-1
d_gene: .
v_gene: TRBV6-5
CDR3aa: CASSYIAIGGNEQFF
CDR3nt: TGTGCCAGCAGTTACATCGCAATAGGGGGCAATGAGCAGTTCTTC

abundance: .
j_gene: TRBJ1-2
d_gene: TRBD1
v_gene: TRBV3-1/TRBV3-2
CDR3aa: CASSQEGQGPYGYTF
CDR3nt: TGTGCCAGCAGCCAAGAGGGACAGGGACCGTATGGCTACACCTTC

abundance: .
j_gene: TRBJ1-1
d_gene: TRBD1
v_gene: TRBV2
CDR3aa: CASTQQGARSTEAFF
CDR3nt: TGTGCCAGCACCCAACAGGGGGCGCGGAGCACTGAAGCTTTCTTT

abundance: .
j_gene: TRBJ1-5
d_gene: .
v_gene: TRBV28
CDR3aa: CASSTDSVPSAQHF
CDR3nt: TGTGCCAGCAGTACGGACAGCGTGCCCTCCGCCCAGCATTTT

abundance: once
j_gene: TRBJ1-2
d_gene: .
v_gene: TRBV5-1
CDR3aa: CASSLETGSRYTF
CDR3nt: TGCGCCAGCAGCTTGGAAACAGGGTCGCGCTACACCTTC

abundance: few
j_gene: TRBJ1-3
d_gene: .
v_gene: TRBV19
CDR3aa: CASLGRPGNTIYF
CDR3nt: TGTGCCAGTCTGGGGAGGCCGGGAAACACCATATATTTT

abundance: .
j_gene: TRBJ1-2
d_gene: .
v_gene: TRBV6-2/TRBV6-3
CDR3aa: CASSDGTKGYTF
CDR3nt: TGTGCCAGCAGTGACGGGACAAAAGGCTACACCTTC

abundance: .
j_gene: TRBJ2-3
d_gene: .
v_gene: TRBV12-3/TRBV12-4
CDR3aa: CASSLRQDTQYF
CDR3nt: TGTGCCAGCAGTTTGAGGCAGGATACGCAGTATTTT

abundance: .
j_gene: TRBJ1-5
d_gene: .
v_gene: TRBV19
CDR3aa: CASSIRVYQPQHF
CDR3nt: TGTGCCAGTAGTATACGGGTTTATCAGCCCCAGCATTTT

abundance: few
j_gene: TRBJ1-5
d_gene: .
v_gene: TRBV20-1
CDR3aa: CSASRGQGNQPQHF
CDR3nt: TGCAGTGCTAGTAGGGGCCAGGGCAATCAGCCCCAGCATTTT

abundance: .
j_gene: TRBJ1-6
d_gene: .
v_gene: TRBV2
CDR3aa: CASSDIGQVDSPLHF
CDR3nt: TGTGCCAGCAGTGATATCGGACAAGTGGATTCACCCCTCCACTTT

abundance: .
j_gene: TRBJ2-5
d_gene: TRBD2
v_gene: TRBV18
CDR3aa: CASSPYTSGRPQETQYF
CDR3nt: TGTGCCAGCTCACCGTATACTAGCGGCCGACCTCAAGAGACCCAGTACTTC

abundance: .
j_gene: TRBJ2-1
d_gene: TRBD2
v_gene: TRBV7-6
CDR3aa: CASSPAVTSGDHNEQFF
CDR3nt: TGTGCCAGCAGCCCCGCTGTGACTAGCGGGGACCACAATGAGCAGTTCTTC

abundance: .
j_gene: TRBJ2-1
d_gene: .
v_gene: TRBV10-1
CDR3aa: CASSERRGYNEQFF
CDR3nt: TGCGCCAGCAGTGAACGGAGGGGATACAATGAGCAGTTCTTC

abundance: .
j_gene: TRBJ1-2
d_gene: TRBD1
v_gene: TRBV6-5
CDR3aa: CASSRGQGLGYTF
CDR3nt: TGTGCCAGCAGTCGCGGACAGGGTTTGGGCTACACCTTC

abundance: .
j_gene: TRBJ2-2
d_gene: .
v_gene: TRBV6-7
CDR3aa: CASSNYSGESGELFF
CDR3nt: TGTGCCAGCAGTAACTATTCGGGGGAATCCGGGGAGCTGTTTTTT

abundance: .
j_gene: TRBJ1-2
d_gene: TRBD1
v_gene: TRBV30
CDR3aa: CAWSETGAANGYTF
CDR3nt: TGTGCCTGGAGCGAGACAGGGGCGGCCAATGGCTACACCTTC

abundance: .
j_gene: TRBJ1-1
d_gene: .
v_gene: TRBV6-5
CDR3aa: CASSYGRGGRTEAFF
CDR3nt: TGTGCCAGCAGTTACGGGAGGGGGGGCCGGACTGAAGCTTTCTTT

abundance: .
j_gene: TRBJ2-7
d_gene: .
v_gene: TRBV7-2
CDR3aa: CASSLGGDGYEQYF
CDR3nt: TGTGCCAGCAGCTTAGGCGGTGACGGATACGAGCAGTACTTC

abundance: .
j_gene: TRBJ2-2
d_gene: .
v_gene: TRBV4-1
CDR3aa: CASSQGLTGELFF
CDR3nt: TGCGCCAGCAGCCAAGGTCTAACCGGGGAGCTGTTTTTT

abundance: .
j_gene: TRBJ2-2
d_gene: TRBD2
v_gene: TRBV6-5
CDR3aa: CASSYLLAGGPGELFF
CDR3nt: TGTGCCAGCAGTTACCTTCTAGCGGGGGGCCCCGGGGAGCTGTTTTTT

abundance: once
j_gene: TRBJ2-1
d_gene: TRBD1
v_gene: TRBV11-3
CDR3aa: CASSLGLDRTTIPIYEQFF
CDR3nt: TGTGCCAGCAGCTTAGGCTTGGACAGGACCACAATACCAATCTATGAGCAGTTCTTC